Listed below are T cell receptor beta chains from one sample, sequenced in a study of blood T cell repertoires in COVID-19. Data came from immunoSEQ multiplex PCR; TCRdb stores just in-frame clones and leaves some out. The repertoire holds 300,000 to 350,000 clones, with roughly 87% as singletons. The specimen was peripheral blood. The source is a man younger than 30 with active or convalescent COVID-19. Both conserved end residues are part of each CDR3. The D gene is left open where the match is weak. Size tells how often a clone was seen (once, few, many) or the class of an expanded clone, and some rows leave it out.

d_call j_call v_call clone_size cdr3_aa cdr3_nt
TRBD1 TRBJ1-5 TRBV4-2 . CASSQERGTGENQPQHF TGTGCCAGCAGCCAAGAAAGGGGGACAGGGGAAAATCAGCCCCAGCATTTT
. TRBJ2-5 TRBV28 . CASSSSGEETQYF TGTGCCAGCAGTTCGTCAGGGGAGGAGACCCAGTACTTC
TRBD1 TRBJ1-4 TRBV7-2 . CASSPNLRTGGEKLFF TGTGCCAGCAGCCCGAATCTAAGGACAGGGGGTGAAAAACTGTTTTTT
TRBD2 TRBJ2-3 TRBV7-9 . CASSLLETSGSSDTQYF TGTGCCAGCAGCTTACTCGAGACTAGCGGGAGTTCAGATACGCAGTATTTT
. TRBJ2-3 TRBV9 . CASRRGSTDTQYF TGTGCCAGCCGCCGAGGCAGCACAGATACGCAGTATTTT
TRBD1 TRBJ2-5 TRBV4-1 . CASSQRDRDAETQYF TGCGCCAGCAGCCAACGGGACAGGGACGCAGAGACCCAGTACTTC
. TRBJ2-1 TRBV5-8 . CASSLKEFVRRREFF TGTGCCAGCAGCTTAAAGGAATTCGTCAGGAGGCGGGAGTTCTTC
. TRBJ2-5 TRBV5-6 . CASRGFSGTQETQYF TGTGCCAGCAGAGGATTCTCAGGGACTCAAGAGACCCAGTACTTC
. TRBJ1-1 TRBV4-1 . CASSYRQEDEAFF TGCGCCAGCAGCTATCGACAGGAAGATGAAGCTTTCTTT
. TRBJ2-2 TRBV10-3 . CAIRPQLDTGELFF TGTGCCATCAGGCCCCAATTAGACACCGGGGAGCTGTTTTTT
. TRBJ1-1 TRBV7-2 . CASSLRPRVDNTEAFF TGTGCCAGCAGCTTAAGGCCACGGGTCGACAACACTGAAGCTTTCTTT
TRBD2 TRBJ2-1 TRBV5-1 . CASSIRAGGWNEQFF TGCGCCAGCAGCATCCGAGCGGGGGGTTGGAATGAGCAGTTCTTC
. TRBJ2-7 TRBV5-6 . CASSLTGSYEQYF TGTGCCAGCAGCTTGACAGGGAGCTACGAGCAGTACTTC
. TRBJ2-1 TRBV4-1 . CASSQDSTGSEVEQFF TGCGCCAGCAGCCAAGACTCCACGGGGTCGGAAGTAGAGCAGTTCTTC
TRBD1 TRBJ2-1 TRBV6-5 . CASSHGGQANNEQFF TGTGCCAGCAGCCACGGAGGACAGGCAAACAATGAGCAGTTCTTC
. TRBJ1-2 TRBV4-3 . CASSHDRSGYGYTF TGCGCCAGCAGCCACGACAGGTCGGGCTATGGCTACACCTTC
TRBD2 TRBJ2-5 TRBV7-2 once CASSGTSGGAGETQYF TGTGCCAGCAGCGGGACTAGCGGGGGGGCCGGCGAGACCCAGTACTTC
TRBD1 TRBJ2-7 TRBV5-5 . CASSLAGTVSYEQYF TGTGCCAGCAGCTTGGCCGGGACAGTCTCCTACGAGCAGTACTTC
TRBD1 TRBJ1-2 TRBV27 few CASRPRDSIANYGYTF TGTGCCAGCAGGCCCCGGGACAGCATTGCTAACTATGGCTACACCTTC
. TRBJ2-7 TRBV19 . CASSIGQEQYF TGTGCCAGTAGTATAGGGCAGGAGCAGTACTTC
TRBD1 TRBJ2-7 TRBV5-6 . CASSLRDRGLGVVGQYF TGTGCCAGCAGCCTCCGGGACAGGGGTTTGGGGGTCGTCGGGCAGTACTTC
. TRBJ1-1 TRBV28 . CASSSQGARNTEAFF TGTGCCAGCAGCTCTCAAGGGGCCCGGAACACTGAAGCTTTCTTT
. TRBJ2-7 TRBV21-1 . CASSATRQGSDEQYF TGTGCCAGCAGCGCTACGCGACAGGGTTCCGACGAGCAGTACTTC
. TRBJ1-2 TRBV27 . CASSRREGGYGYTF TGTGCCAGCAGTCGTAGGGAGGGCGGCTATGGCTACACCTTC
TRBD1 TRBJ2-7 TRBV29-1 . CSVEVSTGRPYEQYF TGCAGCGTTGAAGTCTCGACAGGGCGACCCTACGAGCAGTACTTC
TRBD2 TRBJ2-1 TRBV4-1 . CASSQDATSGGYNEQFF TGCGCCAGCAGCCAAGATGCTACTAGCGGGGGTTACAATGAGCAGTTCTTC
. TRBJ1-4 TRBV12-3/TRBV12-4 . CASSLAREKLFF TGTGCCAGCAGTTTAGCGCGTGAAAAACTGTTTTTT
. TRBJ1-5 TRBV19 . CASSIYYQPQHF TGTGCCAGTAGTATATATTATCAGCCCCAGCATTTT
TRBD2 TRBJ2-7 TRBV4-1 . CASSQAGGWSGYEQYF TGCGCCAGCAGCCAAGCCGGGGGGTGGTCAGGCTACGAGCAGTACTTC
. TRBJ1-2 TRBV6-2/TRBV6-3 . CASSAPQLYGYTF TGTGCCAGCAGTGCCCCACAGCTATATGGCTACACCTTC
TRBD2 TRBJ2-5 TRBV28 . CATSGASGRPSETQYF TGTGCCACCTCTGGGGCTAGCGGGAGGCCCTCGGAGACCCAGTACTTC
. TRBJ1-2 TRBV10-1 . CASSEPQVHGYTF TGCGCCAGCAGTGAGCCGCAGGTTCATGGCTACACCTTC
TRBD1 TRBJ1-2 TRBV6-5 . CASSKPGQGGGYTF TGTGCCAGCAGTAAGCCGGGACAGGGTGGCGGCTACACCTTC
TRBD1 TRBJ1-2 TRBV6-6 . CASSYSSGQGSYGYTF TGTGCCAGCAGTTACTCGAGTGGACAGGGGAGCTATGGCTACACCTTC
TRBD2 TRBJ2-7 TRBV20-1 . CSASSLLGLGGRNEQYF TGCAGTGCTAGTTCCTTGTTGGGGCTTGGCGGGAGGAACGAGCAGTACTTC
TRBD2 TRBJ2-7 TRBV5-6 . CASSLSGGAYEQYF TGTGCCAGCAGCTTGAGCGGGGGGGCCTACGAGCAGTACTTC
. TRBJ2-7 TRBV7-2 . CASSLYLGGDLYEQYF TGTGCCAGCAGCTTATACTTGGGAGGCGACCTCTACGAGCAGTACTTC
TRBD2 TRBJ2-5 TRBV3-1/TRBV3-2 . CASSQGAASGGKTQYF TGTGCCAGCAGCCAAGGCGCGGCTAGCGGGGGCAAGACCCAGTACTTC
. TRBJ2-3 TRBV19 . CASSPFGRNQGDTQYF TGTGCCAGTAGCCCCTTCGGACGGAATCAGGGAGATACGCAGTATTTT
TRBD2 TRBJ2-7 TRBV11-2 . CASSHSGEGYEQYF TGTGCCAGCAGCCATAGCGGGGAAGGGTACGAGCAGTACTTC
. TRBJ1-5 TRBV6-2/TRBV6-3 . CASSYSIIGRSSQPQHF TGTGCCAGCAGTTACTCTATAATCGGCAGGTCGTCCCAGCCCCAGCATTTT
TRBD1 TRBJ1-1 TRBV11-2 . CASSARTGIPTDTEAFF TGTGCCAGCAGCGCGAGGACAGGGATTCCCACGGACACTGAAGCTTTCTTT
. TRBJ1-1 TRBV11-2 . CASSHERGRGTEAFF TGTGCCAGCAGCCACGAGCGGGGAAGAGGCACTGAAGCTTTCTTT
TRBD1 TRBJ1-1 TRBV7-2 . CASSTDRGGPNTEAFF TGTGCCAGCAGCACTGACAGGGGCGGCCCGAACACTGAAGCTTTCTTT
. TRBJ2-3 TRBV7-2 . CASSLIGQNTDTQYF TGTGCCAGCAGCTTAATCGGACAGAACACAGATACGCAGTATTTT